Presented here are 14 T cell receptor beta chains from one specimen sequenced in a study of a mutant IDH1 vaccine in newly diagnosed glioma. No cognate antigen is known for these TCRs. The time point denotes: week 47, end of study. Mutant IDH1 20-mer peptide, at 300 ug, made up each vaccine dose, with topical imiquimod. Some clones are missing from TCRdb's copy, which holds only in-frame ones; the method was immunoSEQ multiplex PCR. The repertoire has more than 30,000 clones, roughly 90% of them found once; the top ten carry around 5%. The specimen comprised PBMCs, sampled from a glioma patient whose treatment included an IDH1 peptide vaccine. The source of these receptors is a woman aged 40 to 49 with glioma.

V and J are TRBV6-5 and TRBJ2-1; D unresolved. The CDR3 extends over 16 amino acids. Germline loops: CDR1 MNHEY, CDR2 SVGAGI. V lost 2 bases, J lost 4 bases, and 15 bases lay in between. For the CDR3, the DNA is TGTGCCAGCAGTTACGTCTTGGCAGCAGGTTACAATGAGCAGTTCTTC. This gives the protein CASSYVLAAGYNEQFF.

The V gene is TRBV4-1, the J gene TRBJ1-3; no definite D call. Germline loops: CDR1 MGHRA, CDR2 YSYEKL. V was pared by 4 bases and J by 0 bases, with 10 bases between. The CDR3 is 15 residues long. CDR3 coding DNA: TGCGCCAGCAGCCGCTTGGGCGACTCTGGAAACACCATATATTTT. Translated: CASSRLGDSGNTIYF.

In this sample, this clone turned up a few times. The chain links TRBV6-5 to TRBJ2-7; tentatively, D is TRBD2 (6 bases). The length of the CDR3 is 16 residues. From germline, CDR1 is MNHEY and CDR2 SVGAGI. Trimming took 4 bases from V and 6 from J, leaving 22 bases between them. For the CDR3, the DNA is TGTGCCAGCAGTTCCCCAGGGCGGAGGGGAGGAGGCGAGCAGTACTTC. Protein: CASSSPGRRGGGEQYF.

This chain uses TRBV7-6 with TRBJ1-6, with a weak D call TRBD1 (6 bases). The CDR3 is made up of 13 amino acids. Trimming removed 5 bases at V and 9 bases at J, with 11 bases between. The germline gives CDR1 SGHVS, CDR2 FNYEAQ. The CDR3 is CASSARGGSPLHF. CDR3 in DNA: TGTGCCAGCAGCGCCAGGGGAGGTTCACCCCTCCACTTT.

The V gene is TRBV19, the J gene TRBJ2-6; the D gene is possibly TRBD2 (6 bases). The CDR3 has 16 amino acids. Germline lookup yields CDR1 LNHDA and CDR2 SQIVND (reference sequence). Trimming took 3 bases from V and 2 from J, leaving 11 bases between them. CDR3 nucleotides: TGTGCCAGTAGTATGGGGGGTGGACCTGGGGCCAACGTCCTGACTTTC. Translation gives CASSMGGGPGANVLTF.

Only one count was recorded for this clone. The rearrangement uses TRBV4-1 and TRBJ2-1; TRBD2 matches 10 bases. From germline, CDR1 is MGHRA and CDR2 YSYEKL. The CDR3 covers 17 residues. Trimming at V came to 0 bases and at J to 8 bases, leaving 10 bases not matched to a gene. CDR3 sequence reads: CASSQDMQLAGVDEQFF. CDR3 bases: TGCGCCAGCAGCCAAGATATGCAGCTAGCGGGGGTTGATGAGCAGTTCTTC.

The rearrangement uses TRBV6-1 and TRBJ1-2; D not certain. Per the germline V gene, CDR1 is MNHNS and CDR2 is SASEGT. The CDR3 contains 13 residues. V lost 1 base to trimming and J lost 8 bases, with 11 bases between them. The CDR3 spells CASSEVRGRGYTF. CDR3 nucleotides: TGTGCCAGCAGTGAAGTTCGTGGGAGGGGCTACACCTTC.

Here the CDR3 DNA reads TGTGCCAGCAGCTTGCAGGGTAGCAATCAGCCCCAGCATTTT. Its protein product is CASSLQGSNQPQHF. The chain combines TRBV5-4 with TRBJ1-5, with D tentatively TRBD1 (5 bases). In germline, CDR1 is SGHNT, CDR2 YYREEE (reference sequence). Trimming cost V 1 base and J 0 bases, with 5 bases left between them. This CDR3 is built from 14 residues.

The rearrangement joins TRBV2 to TRBJ2-5; 9 nucleotides align to TRBD2. The CDR3 sequence is 16 residues long. The V segment lost 3 bases and the J segment 6 bases; nucleotides outside the gene matches: 11. Germline V gene data show CDR1 as SNHLY and CDR2 as FYNNEI. CDR3 sequence: CASSESGGLGAQTQYF. The CDR3 DNA reads as TGTGCCAGCAGTGAGAGCGGGGGGCTGGGGGCACAGACCCAGTACTTC. The full variable domain, completed using reference TRBV2 and TRBJ2-5, is EPEVTQTPSHQVTQMGQEVILRCVPISNHLYFYWYRQILGQKVEFLVSFYNNEISEKSEIFDDQFSVERPDGSNFTLKIRSTKLEDSAMYFCASSESGGLGAQTQYFGPGTRLLVL.

The rearrangement links TRBV28 to TRBJ1-5; D remains ambiguous. V dropped 1 base and J dropped 3 bases, with 10 bases sitting between them. CDR3 length: 15 amino acids. CDR1 and CDR2 from the germline V gene are MDHEN and SYDVKM. The CDR3 DNA follows: TGTGCCAGCAGTTTATTGGTGGGTTCCAATCAGCCCCAGCATTTT. It translates to CASSLLVGSNQPQHF.

J is TRBJ1-5 and V is TRBV12-5; 7 bases line up with TRBD1. With V trimmed by 7 bases and J by 2 bases, 5 bases remained unmatched. Germline CDR1 is LGHNT and CDR2 is FRNRAP. The CDR3 sequence is 14 residues long. The CDR3 loop reads CASDNQGGNQPQHF. CDR3 sequence (DNA): TGTGCTAGTGACAACCAGGGGGGCAATCAGCCCCAGCATTTT. Based on the CDR3 plus reference TRBV12-5 and TRBJ1-5, the full variable domain is DARVTQTPRHKVTEMGQEVTMRCQPILGHNTVFWYRQTMMQGLELLAYFRNRAPLDDSGMPKDRFSAEMPDATLATLKIQPSEPRDSAVYFCASDNQGGNQPQHFGDGTRLSIL.

This clone was picked up one time. The rearrangement joins TRBV27 to TRBJ1-2, with no clear D. Trimming removed 2 bases at V and 2 bases at J, with 9 bases between. CDR1 and CDR2 from the germline V gene are MNHEY and SMNVEV (reference sequence). There are 14 residues in the CDR3. The CDR3 loop reads CASSLKDGNYGYTF. CDR3 in DNA: TGTGCCAGCAGTTTAAAGGACGGGAACTATGGCTACACCTTC.

The rearrangement joins TRBV5-4 to TRBJ2-3, with D unclear. The CDR3 runs 13 residues. Trimming removed 4 bases from V and 5 bases from J, with 11 bases in between. Germline lookup yields CDR1 SGHNT and CDR2 YYREEE (reference sequence). The CDR3 nucleotides are TGTGCCAGCAGCCCGCAACGAAGAGATACGCAGTATTTT. As protein: CASSPQRRDTQYF.

The chain is built from TRBV30 and TRBJ2-5, with 7 bases lining up with TRBD1. V lost 5 bases to trimming and J lost 5 bases; unmatched junction nucleotides: 5. This CDR3 has 12 residues. Germline-derived CDR1 and CDR2 are GTSNPN and SVGIG (reference sequence). CDR3 region: CAWDRELETQYF. In DNA, the CDR3 is TGTGCCTGGGACAGGGAGTTGGAGACCCAGTACTTC.